This TCR beta chain derives from a study of blood T cell repertoires in COVID-19. Germline CDR1 reads SGDLS; CDR2 reads YYNGEE. The ends were cut back, 0 bases at V and 2 bases at J, with 14 bases in the middle. The CDR3 runs to 16 residues. Per the original methods: Amplification with reference gene primers provided the estimates of nucleated cell counts. Some clones are missing from TCRdb's copy, which holds only in-frame ones; the method was immunoSEQ multiplex PCR. The DNA gave D and trimming, while V, J and clone size come from that table. The sample records roughly 150,000 clones, roughly 80% being singletons.

This receptor was taken from a man aged 55 to 70 who had recovered from COVID-19. Sequenced material: peripheral blood. The V and J genes are TRBV9 and TRBJ2-5; D gene uncertain. CDR3 loop: CASSVGVGGLQETQYF. The CDR3 DNA reads TGTGCCAGCAGCGTAGGAGTTGGCGGCTTACAAGAGACCCAGTACTTC.